These 5 T cell receptor beta chains were all obtained from the same sample, sequenced in a study of PD-1 blockade in classical Hodgkin lymphoma. Exposure to brentuximab vedotin varied, and each patient had relapsed following autologous stem cell transplantation. Measured with immunoSEQ multiplex PCR; TCRdb has only the in-frame clones, and not every one. The repertoire has 24,000 or so clones, around 77% of them found once; the top ten carry about a sixth. Sample: peripheral blood mononuclear cells (PBMCs), taken before the second cycle of nivolumab. These receptors were collected from a human donor with classical Hodgkin lymphoma.

For the CDR3, the DNA is TGTGCCAGCAGCTTAGGAGATTTTCGTGCCGGGGAGCTGTTTTTT. Amino acid sequence: CASSLGDFRAGELFF. V is TRBV7-2 and J is TRBJ2-2; D call uncertain. Germline CDR1 reads SGHTA; CDR2 reads FQGNSA. V lost 1 base, J lost 6 bases, and 12 bases lay in between. The CDR3 spans 15 residues.

The rearrangement links TRBV7-2 to TRBJ1-5; D call uncertain. The germline V gene has CDR1 SGHTA and CDR2 FQGNSA. The V gene lost 5 bases and the J gene lost 2 bases, with 16 bases spanning the gap. The CDR3 runs to 16 residues. The CDR3 bases are TGTGCCAGCAGCCAAGGGAGCGGGAGTGGCAATCAGCCCCAGCATTTT. This translates into CASSQGSGSGNQPQHF.

This clone is a singleton in its sample. V and J are TRBV5-5 and TRBJ2-3; D may be TRBD1 or TRBD2 (6 bases each). Germline CDR1 is SGHKS and CDR2 is YYEKEE (reference sequence). This CDR3 is built from 17 residues. Trimming removed 4 bases from V and 1 base from J, with 19 bases in between. The DNA for the CDR3 is TGTGCCAGCAGCCCGGGGGCCTCGGGGCCCCGCACAGATACGCAGTATTTT. Protein: CASSPGASGPRTDTQYF.

This clone was detected only a few times. V usage is TRBV19 and J usage is TRBJ2-5, with 9 nucleotides matching TRBD1. The CDR3 has 16 amino acids. With 5 bases clipped from V and 4 bases from J, the junction kept 11 bases outside the gene matches. From germline, CDR1 is LNHDA and CDR2 SQIVND (reference sequence). CDR3 DNA: TGTGCCAGTAGTCGGGGAGCGGGACAGGGCGCAGAGACCCAGTACTTC. Its translation: CASSRGAGQGAETQYF.

This sequence joins TRBV5-1 and TRBJ2-7, with a tentative D call TRBD2 (7 bases). CDR1 SGHRS and CDR2 YFSETQ come from the germline V gene. Trimming pared 0 bases from V and 5 bases from J, leaving 15 bases between. CDR3 length: 15 amino acids. CDR3 DNA: TGCGCCAGCAGCTTGGCCGGGGGGCAAGCTCACGAGCAGTACTTC. Amino acids: CASSLAGGQAHEQYF. Complete variable domain (other parts from reference TRBV5-1 and TRBJ2-7): KAGVTQTPRYLIKTRGQQVTLSCSPISGHRSVSWYQQTPGQGLQFLFEYFSETQRNKGNFPGRFSGRQFSNSRSEMNVSTLELGDSALYLCASSLAGGQAHEQYFGPGTRLTVT.